This is a list of T cell receptor beta chains from one sample in a study of OX40 agonist ivuxolimab in advanced cancers. Repertoires were generated with immunoSEQ multiplex PCR, while TCRdb's copy carries only in-frame clones and drops some. Of about 61,000 clones listed, about 90% are singletons. This specimen was CD4+ or CD8+ T cells sorted from blood, taken in a trial of the OX40 agonist ivuxolimab. The receptors here all came from an adult with an advanced solid tumor such as melanoma, head and neck, liver or kidney cancer. The conserved cysteine and the conserved F or W are not part of the CDR3 here. Fields, in order: J gene, V gene, clone size, CDR3 protein. Size is stated for part of the rows, as once, few or many counts, or as a class when the clone is expanded.

j_gene: TRBJ1-5
v_gene: TRBV19
abundance: -
CDR3aa: ASSSGTGGPPDDQPQH

j_gene: TRBJ2-3
v_gene: TRBV7-2
abundance: -
CDR3aa: ASRPPGGLSTDTQY

j_gene: TRBJ1-5
v_gene: TRBV4-3
abundance: -
CDR3aa: ASSQYHAGNQPQH

j_gene: TRBJ1-2
v_gene: TRBV25-1
abundance: -
CDR3aa: ASSSTGGYYGYT

j_gene: TRBJ2-2
v_gene: TRBV4-3
abundance: once
CDR3aa: ASSQDLGNTGELF

j_gene: TRBJ1-2
v_gene: TRBV2
abundance: few
CDR3aa: ASSASLWDGYT

j_gene: TRBJ2-5
v_gene: TRBV7-9
abundance: -
CDR3aa: ASTPVGGPRTQY

j_gene: TRBJ1-1
v_gene: TRBV5-4
abundance: -
CDR3aa: ASSWDRTEREAF

j_gene: TRBJ2-1
v_gene: TRBV28
abundance: once
CDR3aa: ASSFLTGSYNEQF

j_gene: TRBJ1-5
v_gene: TRBV27
abundance: once
CDR3aa: ASSLMGSHQPQH

j_gene: TRBJ1-5
v_gene: TRBV7-9
abundance: -
CDR3aa: ASSLQGGNQPQH

j_gene: TRBJ1-1
v_gene: TRBV6-5
abundance: once
CDR3aa: ASSAYMSTEAF

j_gene: TRBJ2-1
v_gene: TRBV2
abundance: -
CDR3aa: ASGGGIYNEQF

j_gene: TRBJ2-3
v_gene: TRBV6-1
abundance: -
CDR3aa: ASSEPSGGYTDTQY

j_gene: TRBJ1-5
v_gene: TRBV28
abundance: -
CDR3aa: ASSSGTGGRKNQPQH

j_gene: TRBJ1-2
v_gene: TRBV30
abundance: -
CDR3aa: AWAPGGVGGYT

j_gene: TRBJ1-2
v_gene: TRBV11-3
abundance: -
CDR3aa: ASSLGGHGYT

j_gene: TRBJ1-5
v_gene: TRBV2
abundance: -
CDR3aa: ASSEGVAGNQPQH

j_gene: TRBJ1-6
v_gene: TRBV28
abundance: -
CDR3aa: ASTTGGSPLH

j_gene: TRBJ1-1
v_gene: TRBV19
abundance: -
CDR3aa: ASSIMSEAF

j_gene: TRBJ1-2
v_gene: TRBV28
abundance: -
CDR3aa: ASSLVLGRNYGYT

j_gene: TRBJ1-1
v_gene: TRBV6-6
abundance: -
CDR3aa: ASSYTEKNTEAF

j_gene: TRBJ2-4
v_gene: TRBV2
abundance: -
CDR3aa: ASRGWGLASKNIQY

j_gene: TRBJ1-5
v_gene: TRBV12-5
abundance: -
CDR3aa: ASALGQPQH

j_gene: TRBJ2-3
v_gene: TRBV5-6
abundance: -
CDR3aa: ASSLAPDTQY

j_gene: TRBJ2-5
v_gene: TRBV7-2
abundance: -
CDR3aa: ASSLVGRPYQETQY

j_gene: TRBJ1-2
v_gene: TRBV29-1
abundance: -
CDR3aa: SVPGFGYT

j_gene: TRBJ1-1
v_gene: TRBV7-2
abundance: -
CDR3aa: ASSLVRGRSTEAF

j_gene: TRBJ2-2
v_gene: TRBV6-5
abundance: -
CDR3aa: ASSYVLDTGELF

j_gene: TRBJ1-2
v_gene: TRBV4-1
abundance: -
CDR3aa: ASSQGVRPTNYGYT

j_gene: TRBJ1-5
v_gene: TRBV30
abundance: -
CDR3aa: AWSPPGGQPQH

j_gene: TRBJ2-7
v_gene: TRBV30
abundance: -
CDR3aa: AWSVSPYEQY

j_gene: TRBJ1-2
v_gene: TRBV10-3
abundance: -
CDR3aa: AISEPGSSGGYGYT

j_gene: TRBJ1-2
v_gene: TRBV15
abundance: once
CDR3aa: ATSRSIGIERTGGAYGYT

j_gene: TRBJ2-1
v_gene: TRBV4-3
abundance: -
CDR3aa: ASSLTHVNEQF

j_gene: TRBJ2-3
v_gene: TRBV9
abundance: -
CDR3aa: ASSSYLTDTQY

j_gene: TRBJ2-7
v_gene: TRBV11-2
abundance: -
CDR3aa: ASSPNREQY